One T cell receptor (beta chain) is described in this entry. There is no known antigen for this receptor. Base qualities were left out, and no much larger clone turns up one base away. This specimen's time point label, per the study, means: baseline before first vaccination. The vaccinee samples were drawn from two UK trials, COV001 and COV002, one of which was a single-blind randomized controlled phase 2/3 trial testing AZD1222 (ChAdOx1 nCoV-19) in healthy adults. For TCRbeta chain sequencing, PBMC samples from trial participants were taken at day 0 and at day 28 after the second dose. The record originates from a study of T cell responses to AZD1222 COVID-19 vaccine (dated by TCRdb to the early 2020s). About the investigation overall: AZD1222 recipients with second doses at about 4 weeks or about 12 weeks were pooled, because spike-specific TCR depth and breadth did not differ between schedules. Enrollment into the trials was organized by age into subgroups of 18-55, 56-69 and 70-plus years, and those subgroups contained approximately 150, 30 and 60 TCR-sequenced participants, respectively. A total of approximately 240 trial participants underwent TCR sequencing, of whom 200 to 220 received two doses of AZD1222 and some 25 received two doses of the MenACWY control vaccine. Results and caveats for the whole study, not just this receptor: Vaccine-associated CD4 TCRs spanned the whole spike protein, with dominant responses in regions 160-218 and 743-854. A significant rise in spike-specific TCR breadth and depth was observed after two AZD1222 doses relative to day 0 and relative to MenACWY recipients. In the small 56-69-year group, the increase in depth fell short of significance, most likely because of low power. Conclusions about previously exposed vaccinees were limited because only 5 or 6 AZD1222 recipients were SARS-CoV-2 seropositive at baseline. Because no samples from the day 14 peak response were available, repertoires could be characterized only after the peak T cell response. Participants were mostly white British, with more females than males. The authors suggested clonal diversity may have been underestimated. Reportedly, close to half of the unique spike-specific TCRs recognized epitopes lying outside the regions that are mutated in the B.1.351 and B.1.1.7 variants.

The germline V gene provides CDR1 SGHDN and CDR2 FVKESK. Ends trimmed: V by 1 base, J by 7 bases; bases unmatched to a gene: 5. From the cysteine up to the phenylalanine, the CDR3 has a length of 14 residues. The entry retains the CDR3 DNA only, 42 bases that are in frame from base 1. The CDR3 regions of human TCRbeta chains were analyzed by immunosequencing. Concerning the study's data processing: Repertoire TCRs were checked for matches against a reference library of SARS-CoV-2-specific TCRs that had been generated using the MIRA antigen-specificity platform. Breadth was defined as the fraction of unique TCRs that were SARS-CoV-2-associated, and depth was defined as the fraction of total T cells that were SARS-CoV-2-associated. Using the MIRA data, each spike-specific TCR was mapped to the spike region that the TCR reacts to and placed in a CD4 or CD8 class. Log10-transformed breadth and depth values were compared by one-way ANOVA with Sidak's multiple comparisons tests. This immuneACCESS table, as held by TCRdb, lists in-frame sequences with V and J called but not all clones. Of the missing ones, under half trace to an unresolved V gene in checked studies; the others have no known cause. V and J calls plus clone size are reproduced from that table; the DNA served to infer D and trimming. Within this sample are some 140,000 clones, with approximately 89% of them counted one time only. The top ten clones comprise around 2.8% of the sample.

The chain employs TRBV14 and TRBJ2-3, and 7 junction bases match TRBD2. This sample comprised peripheral blood, obtained on day 0 of AZD1222 vaccination. The sequence was obtained from an adult in good health. The nucleotide sequence reads TGTGCCAGCAGCCAAGGGGGGAGGGTGAATACGCAGTATTTT. This translates into CASSQGGRVNTQYF.